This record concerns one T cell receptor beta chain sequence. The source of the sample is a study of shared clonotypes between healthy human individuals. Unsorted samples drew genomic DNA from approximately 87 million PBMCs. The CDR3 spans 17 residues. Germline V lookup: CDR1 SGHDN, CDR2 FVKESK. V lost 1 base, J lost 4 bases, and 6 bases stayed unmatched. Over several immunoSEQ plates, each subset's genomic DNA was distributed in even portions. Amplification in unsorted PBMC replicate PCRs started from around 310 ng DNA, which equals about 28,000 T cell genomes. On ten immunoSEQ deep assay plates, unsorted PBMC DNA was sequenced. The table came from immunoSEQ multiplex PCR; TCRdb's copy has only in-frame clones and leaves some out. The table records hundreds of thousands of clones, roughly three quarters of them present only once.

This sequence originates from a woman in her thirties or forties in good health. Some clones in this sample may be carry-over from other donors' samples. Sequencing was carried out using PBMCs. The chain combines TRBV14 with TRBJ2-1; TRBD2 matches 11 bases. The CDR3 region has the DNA TGTGCCAGCAGCCAAGGGCGGGGACTAGCGGCATACAATGAGCAGTTCTTC. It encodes CASSQGRGLAAYNEQFF. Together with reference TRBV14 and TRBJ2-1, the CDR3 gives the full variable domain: EAGVTQFPSHSVIEKGQTVTLRCDPISGHDNLYWYRRVMGKEIKFLLHFVKESKQDESGMPNNRFLAERTGGTYSTLKVQPAELEDSGVYFCASSQGRGLAAYNEQFFGPGTRLTVL.